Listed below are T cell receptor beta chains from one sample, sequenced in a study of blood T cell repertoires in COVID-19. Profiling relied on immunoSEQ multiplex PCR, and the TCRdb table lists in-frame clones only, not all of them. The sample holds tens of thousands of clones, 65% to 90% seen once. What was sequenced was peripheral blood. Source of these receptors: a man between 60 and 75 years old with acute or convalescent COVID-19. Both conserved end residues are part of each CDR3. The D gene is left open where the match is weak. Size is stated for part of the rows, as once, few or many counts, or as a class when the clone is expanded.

TGTGCCAGCAGCCCGACAGATAACTATGGCTACACCTTC | CASSPTDNYGYTF | few | NA | TRBJ1-2 | TRBV6-5
TGTGCCAGCAGCGTAGACCCGAGGGGACAGGGGGCTAGGACTGAAGCTTTCTTT | CASSVDPRGQGARTEAFF | NA | TRBD1 | TRBJ1-1 | TRBV9
TGTGCCAGCACAGGGACAGGGTCGAACACTGAAGCTTTCTTT | CASTGTGSNTEAFF | NA | TRBD1 | TRBJ1-1 | TRBV6-5
TGCGCCAGCAGCACCCGAAGCGGGGGGGCTTCGAATGAGCAGTTCTTC | CASSTRSGGASNEQFF | NA | TRBD2 | TRBJ2-1 | TRBV5-1
TGTGCCAGCACCTTCGGGGGGCAGCAGTTCTTC | CASTFGGQQFF | NA | NA | TRBJ2-1 | TRBV3-1/TRBV3-2
TGCAGCGCTAGAGACAGGGGGCGGTATGAAAAACTGTTTTTT | CSARDRGRYEKLFF | NA | TRBD1 | TRBJ1-4 | TRBV29-1
TGTGCCAGCAGCTTCCAGGGAGGGATTAGCACAGATACGCAGTATTTT | CASSFQGGISTDTQYF | NA | TRBD2 | TRBJ2-3 | TRBV7-2
TGCGCCAGCAGCCAAGAGTACAGGTGGGGATCACCCCTCCACTTT | CASSQEYRWGSPLHF | NA | NA | TRBJ1-6 | TRBV4-1
TGTGCCAGCAGGGGACAGAGTTACGAGCAGTACTTC | CASRGQSYEQYF | once | TRBD1 | TRBJ2-7 | TRBV5-6
TGCGCCAGCAGGGAACTAGCGGGGGGCACCGGGGAGCTGTTTTTT | CASRELAGGTGELFF | NA | TRBD2 | TRBJ2-2 | TRBV5-1
TGTGCTAGCAGCTTAGACGAGCGGAGTACCCAGTACTTC | CASSLDERSTQYF | NA | NA | TRBJ2-5 | TRBV7-7
TGTGCCAGCAGTTACGGGGGGTCGTATAGCAATCAGCCCCAGCATTTT | CASSYGGSYSNQPQHF | NA | NA | TRBJ1-5 | TRBV6-2/TRBV6-3